This TCR beta chain was sequenced for a study of cytomegalovirus exposure and HLA in healthy donors. Overall study: The 120 or so validation repertoires were produced on the same platform as the approximately 620 repertoires of the first cohort. This was reported in a later analysis. Whole-study results and caveats: Both high specificity and high sensitivity reportedly marked the classifier's diagnosis of cytomegalovirus status. Some public TCRs appeared in many individuals, while most sequences were rare. The authors enumerated some 160 TCR beta chains as linked to cytomegalovirus.

Germline V gives CDR1 MDHEN, CDR2 SYDVKM. Trimming removed 10 bases from V and 5 bases from J; junction bases left unmatched: 10. This CDR3 has 13 amino acids. Method: immunoSEQ multiplex PCR; TCRdb's copy keeps in-frame clones and lacks some. The table includes tens of thousands of clones, 93% detected once. About this clone: The antigen is not known.

The sample taken for sequencing was PBMCs. The sequence was obtained from a woman aged 30 to 39 in good health and CMV-seronegative. The V call is TRBV28, the J call TRBJ2-7, with 8 bases aligning to TRBD1. This CDR3 is CAILGSGGHEQYF. The CDR3 DNA reads TGTGCCATCCTGGGGTCAGGGGGCCACGAGCAGTACTTC.